Following are 9 T cell receptor beta chains from one sample sequenced in a study of graft-versus-host responses after intestinal transplantation. Data came from immunoSEQ multiplex PCR; TCRdb stores just in-frame clones and leaves some out. This table has 20,000 to 25,000 clones, 25% to 35% appearing once. The plating included about 200,000 irradiated, violet-dye-labeled stimulator cells together with about 200,000 CFSE-labeled responder cells. Sequencing used alloreactive CD8+ T cells from a mixed lymphocyte reaction culture, obtained before intestinal transplant. Described subset: CFSE-low proliferating T cells sorted from roughly six-day pre-transplant mixed lymphocyte reaction (GvH or HvG direction). The origin of the receptors is a human patient who received an intestinal transplant.

This rearrangement joins TRBV28 to TRBJ1-5; no firm D call. The CDR3 extends over 15 amino acids. The V and J ends lost 6 bases and 9 bases respectively, with 21 bases between them. CDR1 is MDHEN, CDR2 SYDVKM, per germline. CDR3 sequence (DNA): TGTGCCAGCAGGGCAACCGGGCCCGGATCTGTGCCCCAGCATTTT. Amino acid sequence: CASRATGPGSVPQHF.

This sequence joins TRBV29-1 and TRBJ2-7; D unclear. Germline V CDR1 and CDR2: SQVTM, ANQGSEA. The ends were cut back, 3 bases at V and 3 bases at J, with 9 bases in the middle. This CDR3 comprises 12 residues. The DNA for the CDR3 is TGCAGCGTTGACGATTCGGACTACGAGCAGTACTTC. It encodes CSVDDSDYEQYF.

This clone was counted a few times. This chain uses TRBV6-5 with TRBJ2-7; TRBD2 matches at 8 bases. Losses at the gene ends were 6 bases for V and 3 bases for J; bases not matched to a gene: 1. Germline V CDR1 and CDR2: MNHEY, SVGAGI. The CDR3 sequence is 12 residues long. CDR3 bases: TGTGCCAGCAGAGCGGGGGTCTACGAGCAGTACTTC. Translation gives CASRAGVYEQYF.

The chain joins TRBV7-9 to TRBJ1-4, with D perhaps matching TRBD1 (6 bases). Germline CDR1 is SEHNR and CDR2 is FQNEAQ (reference sequence). The CDR3 runs 16 residues. The ends were cut back, 0 bases at V and 7 bases at J, with 15 bases in the middle. CDR3 in DNA: TGTGCCAGCAGCTTAGCAGGCGGGGGCGTTGGTGAAAAACTGTTTTTT. This encodes CASSLAGGGVGEKLFF.

The chain uses TRBV27 and TRBJ2-1, with TRBD2 as a possible D gene (6 bases). Trimming left V 6 bases short and J 5 bases short, with 20 bases between. The germline CDR1 and CDR2 sequences are MNHEY and SMNVEV (reference sequence). CDR3 size: 16 residues. In nucleotides, the CDR3 is TGTGCCAGCAGACCCGCTACTAGCCATATTCACAATGAGCAGTTCTTC. It codes for CASRPATSHIHNEQFF.

The chain couples TRBV29-1 to TRBJ2-7; the D is unclear. Deletions cut 4 bases from V and 4 bases from J, with 14 bases between. Germline V gene sequence: CDR1 SQVTM, CDR2 ANQGSEA. The CDR3 has 13 amino acids. CDR3: CSVGPEHSYEQYF. The CDR3 DNA is TGCAGCGTTGGGCCGGAGCACAGTTACGAGCAGTACTTC.

This clone was recorded a few times. The V gene is TRBV27, the J gene TRBJ2-7; TRBD1 or TRBD2 may be the D gene (5 bases each). CDR3 length: 16 amino acids. Trimming shortened V by 5 bases and J by 0 bases, and 17 bases separated the two germline ends. Germline V gene data show CDR1 as MNHEY and CDR2 as SMNVEV (reference sequence). CDR3 sequence: CASSTTRDRSSYEQYF. CDR3 nucleotides: TGTGCCAGCAGTACTACCCGGGACCGGAGCTCCTACGAGCAGTACTTC.

This clone was counted a few times. The gene calls are TRBV5-4 and TRBJ1-2; D unresolved. Germline-derived CDR1 and CDR2 are SGHNT and YYREEE (reference sequence). The V end was cut by 2 bases, the J end by 2 bases, with 4 bases between. The CDR3 runs to 12 residues. The CDR3 protein is CASSFFNYGYTF. Written as DNA, the CDR3 is TGTGCCAGCAGCTTCTTCAACTATGGCTACACCTTC.

This clone has ten or more counts. A junction boundary mismatches the germline segment, possibly from a read error. The chain combines TRBV5-1 with TRBJ1-5; TRBD1 agrees at 7 bases. Germline CDR1 reads SGHRS; CDR2 reads YFSETQ. CDR3 length: 15 amino acids. CDR3 bases: TGTGCCAGCAGCCAAGGAACAGGGGGCAATCAGCCCCAGCATTTT. Encoded protein: CASSQGTGGNQPQHF.